This is a list of T cell receptor beta chains from one sample in a study of patients and donors after allogeneic stem cell transplantation. TCRdb re-called the RT-PCR reads with MiXCR, one entry per CDR3 protein. The table records 100,000 to 120,000 distinct CDR3 sequences, 35% of them present only once. Sequenced: blood, either unsorted or a sorted T cell fraction (not recorded which). Source of these receptors: a human donor who was either an allogeneic HSCT recipient or a stem cell or donor lymphocyte infusion donor (not recorded which). It is not recorded whose cells these are; they may come from a transplant donor. The CDR3 runs from the conserved cysteine through the conserved F or W. D genes are given only for firm matches. Size is omitted from some rows. Given values are once, few, many or a class for expanded clones.

j_gene	v_gene	d_gene	abundance	CDR3aa	CDR3nt
TRBJ1-1	TRBV29-1	NA	few	CSVLRMNTEAFF	TGCAGCGTTCTTCGGATGAACACTGAAGCTTTCTTT
TRBJ1-2	TRBV6-5	NA	few	CASSYSPGVTGYTF	TGTGCCAGCAGTTACTCGCCGGGAGTGACGGGCTACACCTTC
TRBJ2-7	TRBV7-9	TRBD2	few	CASSLWGRTSDAYEQYF	TGTGCCAGCAGCTTGTGGGGCCGGACTAGCGATGCCTACGAGCAGTACTTC
TRBJ1-6	TRBV6-5	NA	many	CASRDRGVYNSPLHF	TGTGCCAGCAGGGACCGAGGGGTTTATAATTCACCCCTCCACTTT
TRBJ2-3	TRBV20-1	NA	few	CSARDYRSSSDTQYF	TGCAGTGCTAGAGATTATCGAAGTTCCTCAGATACGCAGTATTTT
TRBJ2-7	TRBV21-1	NA	NA	CASSDHRESYEQYF	TGTGCCAGCAGCGACCACAGGGAATCCTACGAGCAGTACTTC
TRBJ1-6	TRBV7-9	NA	NA	CASSFDTYNSPLHF	TGTGCCAGCAGCTTTGACACCTATAATTCACCCCTCCACTTT
TRBJ2-1	TRBV18	NA	few	CASSPSTYNEQFF	TGTGCCAGCTCACCAAGTACCTACAATGAGCAGTTCTTC
TRBJ1-2	TRBV14	NA	NA	CASSSLQQNYGYTF	TGTGCCAGCAGCTCCCTCCAGCAAAACTATGGCTACACCTTC
TRBJ1-2	TRBV5-6	NA	NA	CASSPPGHHYGYTF	TGTGCCAGCAGCCCACCGGGACACCACTATGGCTACACCTTC
TRBJ1-2	TRBV9	NA	NA	CASSKQSGDYGYTF	TGTGCCAGCAGCAAGCAGTCCGGGGACTATGGCTACACCTTC
TRBJ2-7	TRBV12-3/TRBV12-4	TRBD1	few	CASSFGSGGTYEQYF	TGTGCCAGCAGTTTCGGGTCAGGGGGCACCTACGAGCAGTACTTC
TRBJ1-5	TRBV4-3	NA	NA	CASSQDRGSFLDQPQHF	TGCGCCAGCAGCCAAGATAGGGGCTCCTTCTTAGATCAGCCCCAGCATTTT
TRBJ1-2	TRBV18	NA	few	CASSRTSTEAYTTF	TGTGCCAGCTCACGGACGTCGACAGAAGCCTATACGACCTTC
TRBJ2-1	TRBV20-1	NA	NA	CSASGDFDEQFF	TGCAGTGCTTCGGGGGACTTTGATGAGCAGTTCTTC
TRBJ2-3	TRBV5-1	TRBD2	NA	CASSLAGTSEREYTDTQYF	TGCGCCAGCAGCTTGGCCGGGACTAGCGAACGGGAATACACAGATACGCAGTATTTT
TRBJ2-5	TRBV29-1	NA	few	CSVEPIQETQYF	TGCAGCGTTGAACCGATCCAAGAGACCCAGTACTTC
TRBJ2-1	TRBV4-2	TRBD2	NA	CASSRTSAGEDEQFF	TGTGCCAGCAGCCGTACGTCGGCGGGAGAGGATGAGCAGTTCTTC
TRBJ1-3	TRBV7-9	NA	NA	CASSLSLGNTIYF	TGTGCCAGCAGCTTAAGCCTTGGAAACACCATATATTTT
TRBJ2-7	TRBV20-1	TRBD2	few	CSARDGRLAGLEQYF	TGCAGTGCTAGAGATGGTAGGCTAGCGGGACTCGAGCAGTACTTC
TRBJ1-5	TRBV3-1	NA	NA	CASSQDGGDNQPQHF	TGTGCCAGCAGCCAAGATGGGGGTGACAATCAGCCCCAGCATTTT
TRBJ1-2	TRBV28	TRBD1	few	CASSFAGGDGYTF	TGTGCCAGCAGTTTTGCAGGGGGCGATGGCTACACCTTC
TRBJ1-2	TRBV28	TRBD1	NA	CASSRGQGRVGYGYTF	TGTGCCAGCAGTCGGGGACAGGGAAGAGTAGGCTATGGCTACACCTTC
TRBJ1-1	TRBV12-3/TRBV12-4	NA	few	CASSLWENTEAFF	TGTGCCAGCAGTTTATGGGAAAACACTGAAGCTTTCTTT
TRBJ2-7	TRBV20-1	TRBD2	NA	CSASFRTSSYEQYF	TGCAGTGCTAGTTTTAGGACTAGTTCTTACGAGCAGTACTTC
TRBJ2-1	TRBV4-2	NA	NA	CASSQGWTTTLNEQFF	TGTGCCAGCAGCCAAGGATGGACTACAACTTTAAATGAGCAGTTCTTC
TRBJ1-5	TRBV5-1	NA	many	CASSLEGNSNQPQHF	TGCGCCAGCAGCTTGGAAGGAAATAGCAATCAGCCCCAGCATTTT
TRBJ2-5	TRBV2	NA	NA	CASTWTEQETQYF	TGTGCCAGCACATGGACAGAACAAGAGACCCAGTACTTC
TRBJ1-1	TRBV10-3	NA	few	CAIRLGPNTEAFF	TGTGCCATCAGACTGGGCCCGAACACTGAAGCTTTCTTT
TRBJ2-1	TRBV28	NA	NA	CASSLGGHDEQFF	TGTGCCAGCAGTTTGGGGGGACACGATGAGCAGTTCTTC
TRBJ2-2	TRBV30	TRBD1	NA	CAYHRGPGELFF	TGTGCCTACCACAGGGGGCCCGGGGAGCTGTTTTTT
TRBJ2-4	TRBV19	NA	NA	CASASTHLNIQYF	TGTGCCAGCGCCTCAACACACCTAAACATTCAGTACTTC
TRBJ2-3	TRBV6-5	TRBD2	NA	CASRHGGSGSADTQYF	TGTGCCAGCAGACACGGGGGGAGTGGGAGCGCAGATACGCAGTATTTT
TRBJ1-4	TRBV9	NA	few	CASSVAGDGKLFF	TGTGCCAGCAGCGTAGCAGGGGACGGAAAACTGTTTTTT
TRBJ1-5	TRBV15	TRBD1	NA	CATSRDPGTPGGQPQHF	TGTGCCACCAGCAGAGATCCCGGGACACCAGGGGGGCAGCCCCAGCATTTT
TRBJ2-1	TRBV5-1	NA	NA	CASSRDFNEQFF	TGCGCCAGCAGCCGGGACTTCAATGAGCAGTTCTTC
TRBJ1-5	TRBV6-1	NA	many	CASSVGRYQPQHF	TGTGCCAGCAGTGTAGGCCGTTATCAGCCCCAGCATTTT
TRBJ1-2	TRBV27	TRBD1	NA	CASSLPGQPEPYYGYTF	TGTGCCAGCAGTTTACCGGGACAGCCCGAACCTTACTATGGCTACACCTTC
TRBJ1-2	TRBV7-2	TRBD1	few	CASSLGTGTGYTF	TGTGCCAGCAGCTTAGGGACAGGGACTGGCTACACCTTC